This TCR beta chain comes out of a study of human T cells and chemical hapten exposure. Study in general: It was small differences in pooled library volume that mainly caused per-sample TCR yields to vary. Broader study findings: Significantly more large CDR3 similarity clusters arose among expanded TCRs than among controls.

Germline CDR1 and CDR2: LGHNA and YSLEER. V trimming: 3 bases; J trimming: 4 bases; junction bases outside the gene matches: 17. The CDR3 loop spans 19 amino acids. This clonotype occurred a few times. Its target is not known. Time point here: pre-sensitization, week 0. The treatment denotes: therapeutic diphenylcyclopropenone sensitization with weekly scalp DPC. Within the library, unique molecular identifiers were attached to each individual cDNA molecule. TCRdb fed the RACE reads into MiXCR, producing one record per CDR3 protein. This table has over 300,000 distinct CDR3 sequences, 5% to 6.5% appearing once.

The sequence was obtained from a woman aged 45-60 years with alopecia areata. Some clones in this sample may be carry-over from other donors' samples. The chain joins TRBV4-3 to TRBJ2-3, with 9 bases matching TRBD1. The sequencing here drew on whole blood, taken in connection with sensitization to the hapten diphenylcyclopropenone (DPC). Here the CDR3 DNA reads TGCGCCAGCAGCCACTTCCCTCCAGGGGGGACAGGGTCGGCAGATACGCAGTATTTT. Its translation: CASSHFPPGGTGSADTQYF.